The clone carrying this T cell receptor beta chain has a count of ten or more. Its antigen is not identified. The sample comes from a study of T-cell reconstitution after alpha-beta-depleted transplantation in children. Study-wide points: T-cell numbers and diversity, one year after transplant, stemmed largely from T cells that were newly produced.

Using unique molecular identifiers, the investigators prepared the TCRbeta library. TCRdb independently ran MiXCR on the PCR reads; one entry per CDR3 protein. This sample has over 25,000 distinct CDR3 sequences, with 15% to 20% found just once. Trimming took 6 bases from V and 4 from J, leaving 6 bases between them. Germline V gene data show CDR1 as SEHNR and CDR2 as FQNEAQ (reference sequence). There are 12 residues in the CDR3. The origin of this receptor is a male patient between 2 and 10 years old who had a stem cell transplant for acute lymphoblastic leukemia, so the T cells may come from the graft donor. Sample: PBMCs, mostly from graft donor cells, taken 60 days after TCRalphabeta/CD19-depleted stem cell transplant. The chain uses TRBV7-9 and TRBJ2-2; D is undetermined. The CDR3 protein is CASRWGTGELFF. For the CDR3, the DNA is TGTGCCAGCAGGTGGGGCACCGGGGAGCTGTTTTTT.